A selection of T cell receptor beta chains follows, all from one sample in a study of human T cells and chemical hapten exposure. TCRdb independently ran MiXCR on the RACE reads; one entry per CDR3 protein. The sample contains 180,000 or so distinct CDR3 sequences, 13% to 15% of which appear only once. The sequencing used whole blood, collected in connection with sensitization to the hapten diphenylcyclopropenone (DPC). The receptors originated from a woman in her 30s with alopecia areata. Some clones in this sample may be carry-over from other donors' samples. CDR3s include the opening cysteine and the closing phenylalanine or tryptophan. The order of the fields is CDR3 DNA, CDR3 protein, D gene, clone size, V gene, J gene. D genes are given only for firm matches. Clone size is not always given. Where it is, it says once, few, many or a class for expanded clones.

cdr3_nt: TGTGCCAGCAGTTACTCGTTTGGACAGCCCCAGCATTTT
cdr3_aa: CASSYSFGQPQHF
d_call: -
clone_size: few
v_call: TRBV6-5
j_call: TRBJ1-5

cdr3_nt: TGTGCCAGCAGGGGGGCAGATACGCAGTATTTT
cdr3_aa: CASRGADTQYF
d_call: -
clone_size: few
v_call: TRBV27
j_call: TRBJ2-3

cdr3_nt: TGTGCCAGCAGCGTAGGGTCGAACAATGAGCAGTTCTTC
cdr3_aa: CASSVGSNNEQFF
d_call: -
clone_size: few
v_call: TRBV9
j_call: TRBJ2-1

cdr3_nt: TGTGCCACCCGAGGACAGGGATACTACGAGCAGTACTTC
cdr3_aa: CATRGQGYYEQYF
d_call: TRBD1
clone_size: few
v_call: TRBV10-3
j_call: TRBJ2-7

cdr3_nt: TGTGCCACCGTTGAGGGGCGCACCAATGAGCAGTTCTTC
cdr3_aa: CATVEGRTNEQFF
d_call: -
clone_size: many
v_call: TRBV28
j_call: TRBJ2-1

cdr3_nt: TGCAGCGTAGCTGGGGGACGCGCTTTCTTT
cdr3_aa: CSVAGGRAFF
d_call: -
clone_size: -
v_call: TRBV29-1
j_call: TRBJ1-1

cdr3_nt: TGTGCCAGCAGCACATCCGGGACTCCAGCGTATTTT
cdr3_aa: CASSTSGTPAYF
d_call: -
clone_size: -
v_call: TRBV9
j_call: TRBJ2-3

cdr3_nt: TGTGCTAGTGGTCCTGATCTAGAAGATACGCAGTATTTT
cdr3_aa: CASGPDLEDTQYF
d_call: -
clone_size: few
v_call: TRBV12-5
j_call: TRBJ2-3

cdr3_nt: TGCAGTGCTAGAGGAGGGCCGGGTACAAACACCGGGGAGCTGTTTTTT
cdr3_aa: CSARGGPGTNTGELFF
d_call: -
clone_size: many
v_call: TRBV20-1
j_call: TRBJ2-2

cdr3_nt: TGCGCCAGCAGCTTGGCCGGGTATTCACCCCTCCACTTT
cdr3_aa: CASSLAGYSPLHF
d_call: -
clone_size: -
v_call: TRBV5-1
j_call: TRBJ1-6

cdr3_nt: TGTGCCAGCAGCCAATCTAGCGGGAGCCGTTATGGTGAGCAGTTCTTC
cdr3_aa: CASSQSSGSRYGEQFF
d_call: TRBD2
clone_size: -
v_call: TRBV4-2
j_call: TRBJ2-1

cdr3_nt: TGTGCCAGCAGTTCCCTAGTGGACCACCCATTAGATACGCAGTATTTT
cdr3_aa: CASSSLVDHPLDTQYF
d_call: -
clone_size: -
v_call: TRBV12-3/TRBV12-4
j_call: TRBJ2-3

cdr3_nt: TGTGCCAGCAGAAGTTTTCCTGGGACAGAGATCTACAATGAGCAGTTCTTC
cdr3_aa: CASRSFPGTEIYNEQFF
d_call: TRBD1
clone_size: few
v_call: TRBV28
j_call: TRBJ2-1

cdr3_nt: TGCGCCAGCAGCAACTTGACTGGGTTGTTTGGCAATGAGCAGTTCTTC
cdr3_aa: CASSNLTGLFGNEQFF
d_call: -
clone_size: few
v_call: TRBV5-1
j_call: TRBJ2-1

cdr3_nt: TGTGCCAGCAACGCCGGGACAAGCAGCACAGATACGCAGTATTTT
cdr3_aa: CASNAGTSSTDTQYF
d_call: -
clone_size: -
v_call: TRBV18
j_call: TRBJ2-3

cdr3_nt: TGTGCCAGCAGCTTAGATCGTAGCACTAGCGGGAGATTATCAGATACGCAGTATTTT
cdr3_aa: CASSLDRSTSGRLSDTQYF
d_call: TRBD2
clone_size: -
v_call: TRBV11-2
j_call: TRBJ2-3

cdr3_nt: TGTGCCAGCAGTACAGGGGGGACTTTTGATCAGCCCCAGCATTTT
cdr3_aa: CASSTGGTFDQPQHF
d_call: TRBD1
clone_size: many
v_call: TRBV28
j_call: TRBJ1-5

cdr3_nt: TGCGCCAGCAGCCAAGGGCGGTCGGCTAATGAAAAACTGTTTTTT
cdr3_aa: CASSQGRSANEKLFF
d_call: -
clone_size: -
v_call: TRBV4-1
j_call: TRBJ1-4

cdr3_nt: TGTGCCAGCAGCTGGACTATTCAAGAGACCCAGTACTTC
cdr3_aa: CASSWTIQETQYF
d_call: -
clone_size: -
v_call: TRBV28
j_call: TRBJ2-5

cdr3_nt: TGTGCCAGCAGCTTAGAAATTGGCGGGGGGGCCGGCGTAAACATTCAGTACTTC
cdr3_aa: CASSLEIGGGAGVNIQYF
d_call: TRBD2
clone_size: -
v_call: TRBV7-2
j_call: TRBJ2-4

cdr3_nt: TGCGCCAGCAGCCAAGATCTGCAGGCCGGGGAGCTGTTTTTT
cdr3_aa: CASSQDLQAGELFF
d_call: -
clone_size: few
v_call: TRBV4-3
j_call: TRBJ2-2

cdr3_nt: TGTGCCAGCAGCTACCGCGGGACAGGACCTTCTGGGGCCAACGTCCTGACTTTC
cdr3_aa: CASSYRGTGPSGANVLTF
d_call: TRBD1
clone_size: few
v_call: TRBV7-2
j_call: TRBJ2-6

cdr3_nt: TGTGCCAGCAGTGCGACAGTCGGGGAGAATCAGCCCCAGCATTTT
cdr3_aa: CASSATVGENQPQHF
d_call: -
clone_size: -
v_call: TRBV6-1
j_call: TRBJ1-5

cdr3_nt: TGTGCCAGCAGCCTACGGTGGGGCGGCAGTACCTACGAGCAGTACTTC
cdr3_aa: CASSLRWGGSTYEQYF
d_call: -
clone_size: -
v_call: TRBV7-2
j_call: TRBJ2-7

cdr3_nt: TGTGCCAGCAATCCGGGACAGGCTAATGAAAAACTGTTTTTT
cdr3_aa: CASNPGQANEKLFF
d_call: TRBD1
clone_size: few
v_call: TRBV12-3/TRBV12-4
j_call: TRBJ1-4

cdr3_nt: TGCAGTGCTGAAACCTTCGGGAGACTAGCGGCGAGCACAGATACGCAGTATTTT
cdr3_aa: CSAETFGRLAASTDTQYF
d_call: TRBD2
clone_size: once
v_call: TRBV20-1
j_call: TRBJ2-3

cdr3_nt: TGTGCCAGCAGCCATCCCGGGACAGGGGTTTCGAATGAGCAGTTCTTC
cdr3_aa: CASSHPGTGVSNEQFF
d_call: TRBD1
clone_size: few
v_call: TRBV7-9
j_call: TRBJ2-1

cdr3_nt: TGTGCCAGTCAGGGTTTTGGAACTGAAGCTTTCTTT
cdr3_aa: CASQGFGTEAFF
d_call: -
clone_size: many
v_call: TRBV3-1
j_call: TRBJ1-1

cdr3_nt: TGTGCCAGCCTCGAAGGACTAGCGGGAGGTAGCTCCTACAATGAGCAGTTCTTC
cdr3_aa: CASLEGLAGGSSYNEQFF
d_call: TRBD2
clone_size: -
v_call: TRBV6-2/TRBV6-3
j_call: TRBJ2-1

cdr3_nt: TGTGCCAGCCGACAGGAAGACACCGGGGAGCTGTTTTTT
cdr3_aa: CASRQEDTGELFF
d_call: -
clone_size: -
v_call: TRBV2
j_call: TRBJ2-2

cdr3_nt: TGTGCCAGCAGTTACGGCAATTACAAGTCCACCGGGGAGCTGTTTTTT
cdr3_aa: CASSYGNYKSTGELFF
d_call: -
clone_size: few
v_call: TRBV6-2/TRBV6-3
j_call: TRBJ2-2

cdr3_nt: TGCGCCAGCAGCCAGGGGTCAGGGGCGATCGGTGAAAAACTGTTTTTT
cdr3_aa: CASSQGSGAIGEKLFF
d_call: -
clone_size: many
v_call: TRBV4-3
j_call: TRBJ1-4

cdr3_nt: TGTGCCAGCAGCCGGTCGGGACAGCTTAGCAATCAGCCCCAGCATTTT
cdr3_aa: CASSRSGQLSNQPQHF
d_call: TRBD1
clone_size: few
v_call: TRBV7-9
j_call: TRBJ1-5

cdr3_nt: TGCAGCGGTGTCCCCCCTAAAGGGAACACTGAAGCTTTCTTT
cdr3_aa: CSGVPPKGNTEAFF
d_call: -
clone_size: -
v_call: TRBV29-1
j_call: TRBJ1-1

cdr3_nt: TGCAGCGTTGGGAGCAACTTGTCCGGCTACACCTTC
cdr3_aa: CSVGSNLSGYTF
d_call: -
clone_size: many
v_call: TRBV29-1
j_call: TRBJ1-2

cdr3_nt: TGTGCCGGGGGGGAAACCTACGAGCAGTACTTC
cdr3_aa: CAGGETYEQYF
d_call: TRBD2
clone_size: few
v_call: TRBV30
j_call: TRBJ2-7

cdr3_nt: TGTGCCAGCTCACCTCCCGGACAGCGGGAAAAACTGTTTTTT
cdr3_aa: CASSPPGQREKLFF
d_call: -
clone_size: few
v_call: TRBV18
j_call: TRBJ1-4

cdr3_nt: TGCGCCAGCAGCCTGGACAGATACGGTGAGCAGTTCTTC
cdr3_aa: CASSLDRYGEQFF
d_call: -
clone_size: -
v_call: TRBV5-1
j_call: TRBJ2-1

cdr3_nt: TGTGCCAGCAGCTTATATGTGTCTTTGAACACTGAAGCTTTCTTT
cdr3_aa: CASSLYVSLNTEAFF
d_call: -
clone_size: many
v_call: TRBV7-9
j_call: TRBJ1-1

cdr3_nt: TGTGCCAGCAGTGACAACGGTGAGCAGTTCTTC
cdr3_aa: CASSDNGEQFF
d_call: -
clone_size: -
v_call: TRBV6-4
j_call: TRBJ2-1

cdr3_nt: TGTGCCAGCAGCCAAGATCGCGCTATATCCTACAATGAGCAGTTCTTC
cdr3_aa: CASSQDRAISYNEQFF
d_call: -
clone_size: -
v_call: TRBV4-2
j_call: TRBJ2-1

cdr3_nt: TGTGCCAGCTCACCACGGACCGGGGAGCTGTTTTTT
cdr3_aa: CASSPRTGELFF
d_call: -
clone_size: many
v_call: TRBV7-9
j_call: TRBJ2-2

cdr3_nt: TGTGCCAGCAGAGGGGTTGGAGACACTGAAGCTTTCTTT
cdr3_aa: CASRGVGDTEAFF
d_call: -
clone_size: -
v_call: TRBV12-3/TRBV12-4
j_call: TRBJ1-1

cdr3_nt: TGCAGCGTTGACGGTTTGGGGGGACCGTATGGCTACACCTTC
cdr3_aa: CSVDGLGGPYGYTF
d_call: -
clone_size: many
v_call: TRBV29-1
j_call: TRBJ1-2

cdr3_nt: TGTGCCAGCAGCCGCTATCAGACTAGCGCCGAGCAGTACTTC
cdr3_aa: CASSRYQTSAEQYF
d_call: TRBD2
clone_size: -
v_call: TRBV14
j_call: TRBJ2-7